Described below is a single TCR beta chain sequence and its context. Its antigen is currently unknown. The sample comes from a study of radiation and T cells in renal cell carcinoma. Regarding the study as a whole: In blood, top tumor clones expanded by 2 weeks, shrinking by 4.

The method was immunoSEQ multiplex PCR; TCRdb's version includes in-frame clones alone and lacks a portion of them. The sample holds 110,000 to 150,000 clones, less than 90% seen once. Time point specified: baseline pretreatment blood. Treatment specified: 15 Gy SBRT to primary tumor, nephrectomy 4 weeks later. Blood was sampled at baseline, 2 weeks and 4 weeks after SBRT. Per germline, CDR1 LNHDA and CDR2 SQIVND (reference sequence). Trimming took off 3 bases at V and 2 bases at J, with 13 bases between the two ends. This CDR3 spans 15 amino acids. The genes are TRBV19 and TRBJ2-5; possible D gene TRBD2, 5 bases. The starting material was blood, obtained from a patient whose treatment included radiotherapy and nephrectomy. The TCR originated in a woman in her fifties or sixties with renal cell carcinoma. CDR3 coding DNA: TGTGCCAGTAGTATGTCCGGAGGAATACAAGAGACCCAGTACTTC. Its protein is CASSMSGGIQETQYF. The full variable domain, in which reference TRBV19 and TRBJ2-5 provide the parts outside the CDR3, is DGGITQSPKYLFRKEGQNVTLSCEQNLNHDAMYWYRQDPGQGLRLIYYSQIVNDFQKGDIAEGYSVSREKKESFPLTVTSAQKNPTAFYLCASSMSGGIQETQYFGPGTRLLVL.